Below, 20 T cell receptor beta chains from the same sample are listed, as sequenced in a study of T cells after yellow fever vaccination (dated by TCRdb to about 2019). This specimen's treatment or condition label, interpreted: live attenuated yellow fever vaccine strain. Receptors were amplified or captured by 5' RACE. Instrument on record: Illumina NovaSeq 6000. The public sequencing data were trimmed at Q25 with fastp and processed into clonotypes with MiXCR by TCRdb, which kept only in-frame beta chains. Rows are unified per CDR3 protein, each entry keeping the most common DNA and genes. This sample has some 160,000 distinct CDR3 sequences in its table, and roughly 8.8% of those were observed once. Around 40% of the sample goes to the ten largest clones. Sequenced here: CD8+ T cells sorted from PBMCs, sampled 45 days after the yellow fever booster vaccination. Receptors were obtained from a young man who received the YFV17D yellow fever vaccine.

The table lists this clonotype with many counts. This sequence joins TRBV7-9 and TRBJ1-2; 7 bases fit TRBD1. The CDR3 length is 16 residues. CDR1 and CDR2 (germline): SEHNR, FQNEAQ (reference sequence). J gave up 3 bases and V 5 bases, and 12 bases lay outside the gene matches. The CDR3 nucleotides are TGTGCCAGCAGCAAGTGGACAGGTCTTCGCGACTATGGCTACACCTTC. Its protein product is CASSKWTGLRDYGYTF.

V gene TRBV5-1 combines with J gene TRBJ2-3, with D uncertain. Germline V lookup: CDR1 SGHRS, CDR2 YFSETQ. The CDR3 is 15 amino acids. V lost 0 bases and J 3 bases, leaving 11 bases between the germline ends. CDR3 nucleotides: TGCGCCAGCAGCTTGGAGAGACCATCAACAGATACGCAGTATTTT. Translated, it gives CASSLERPSTDTQYF.

The table lists this clonotype with many counts. The chain joins TRBV6-2 or TRBV6-3 to TRBJ2-3, with D perhaps matching TRBD2 (6 bases). Looked up from germline, CDR1 is MNHEY and CDR2 is SVGEGT. The CDR3 sequence is 16 residues long. The V gene lost 5 bases and the J gene lost 2 bases, with 17 bases spanning the gap. Written as DNA, the CDR3 is TGTGCCAGCAGTAACCGACTCGCGGGGCACACAGATACGCAGTATTTT. Its protein is CASSNRLAGHTDTQYF.

In this sample, this clonotype turned up many times. The chain combines TRBV4-1 with TRBJ2-2; TRBD2 agrees at 16 bases. The CDR3 sequence is 18 residues long. Looked up from germline, CDR1 is MGHRA and CDR2 is YSYEKL. V gave up 0 bases and J gave up 5 bases; unmatched junction bases: 3. The CDR3 spells CASSQEGTSGGETGELFF. The CDR3 nucleotides read TGCGCCAGCAGCCAAGAAGGGACTAGCGGGGGGGAGACCGGGGAGCTGTTTTTT.

At least ten counts were recorded for this clonotype. The V and J genes are TRBV12-3 or TRBV12-4 and TRBJ2-3; tentative D call: TRBD2 (7 bases). V lost 1 base and J 6 bases, leaving 14 bases between the germline ends. The CDR3 is 15 residues long. CDR3 in amino acids: CASSLGGGAVDTQYF. In DNA form, the CDR3 reads TGTGCCAGCAGTTTAGGTGGGGGGGCCGTGGATACGCAGTATTTT.

This clonotype has just a few counts. The chain couples TRBV7-9 to TRBJ1-1, with a weak D call TRBD1 (6 bases). V was cut by 4 bases and J by 11 bases, with 11 bases left in between. Germline CDR1 SEHNR, CDR2 FQNEAQ (reference sequence). The CDR3 is 11 residues long. CDR3 bases: TGTGCCAGCAGCTGGGACATGGAGGCTTTCTTT. Protein product: CASSWDMEAFF.

The rearrangement uses TRBV4-1 and TRBJ2-3; D unclear. Looked up from germline, CDR1 is MGHRA and CDR2 is YSYEKL. The CDR3 has 13 residues. V was trimmed by 3 bases and J by 2 bases, leaving 6 bases between them. The CDR3 loop is CASSHPDTDTQYF. The CDR3 DNA reads as TGCGCCAGCAGCCATCCCGACACAGATACGCAGTATTTT.

In this sample, this clonotype turned up many times. V and J are TRBV14 and TRBJ2-3; no reliable D call. CDR1 SGHDN and CDR2 FVKESK come from the germline V gene. The CDR3 totals 15 residues. Trimming pared 0 bases from V and 6 bases from J, leaving 13 bases between. The CDR3 loop reads CASSQDLGGLDTQYF. Written as DNA, the CDR3 is TGTGCCAGCAGCCAAGATCTGGGCGGCCTCGATACGCAGTATTTT.

This clonotype was observed a few times. The chain carries TRBV5-5 and TRBJ2-2; D is possibly TRBD2 (5 bases). The ends were cut back, 2 bases at V and 6 bases at J, with 14 bases in the middle. The CDR3 spans 15 residues. Germline V gene lookup returns CDR1 SGHKS and CDR2 YYEKEE (reference sequence). CDR3 coding DNA: TGTGCCAGCAGCTTCCCAGGACTCCGGGCCGGGGAGCTGTTTTTT. This codes for CASSFPGLRAGELFF.

The CDR3 nucleotides are TGCGCCAGCAGCCGAACCCATGGGGACAGGGGCTATGAGCAGTTCTTC. Its protein is CASSRTHGDRGYEQFF. The chain recombines TRBV4-1 with TRBJ2-1; 10 bases map to TRBD1. This CDR3 has 16 residues. The J segment lost 8 bases and the V segment lost 4 bases, leaving 11 bases of the junction unmatched. Germline CDR1 reads MGHRA; CDR2 reads YSYEKL.

This clonotype occurred a few times. The V call is TRBV28, the J call TRBJ1-6, with D possibly matching TRBD1 (6 bases). The germline gives CDR1 MDHEN, CDR2 SYDVKM. This CDR3 is built from 15 residues. Trimming removed 6 bases at V and 8 bases at J, with 17 bases between. CDR3 loop: CASSWGGAGDSPLHF. The CDR3 region has the DNA TGTGCCAGCAGCTGGGGGGGAGCAGGGGATTCACCCCTCCACTTT.

This clonotype was seen a few times. The V call is TRBV5-1, the J call TRBJ2-7; no clear D gene. The CDR3 is 14 residues long. Trimming shortened V by 0 bases and J by 3 bases, and 10 bases separated the two germline ends. CDR1 SGHRS and CDR2 YFSETQ come from the germline V gene. The CDR3 sequence: CASSLVVGSYEQYV. CDR3 sequence (DNA): TGCGCCAGCAGCTTGGTAGTGGGAAGCTACGAGCAGTACGTC.

The chain employs TRBV7-2 and TRBJ2-2; D is unclear. This CDR3 region has 12 residues. V was clipped by 5 bases and J by 7 bases, with 8 bases between them. In germline, CDR1 is SGHTA, CDR2 FQGNSA. The CDR3 loop is CASSPHSGELFF. The CDR3, as DNA: TGTGCCAGCAGCCCCCATAGCGGGGAGCTGTTTTTT.

This clonotype has a handful of counts. This chain links TRBV21-1 with TRBJ2-7; the DNA was not compared with TRBD1, the D call given in the table. TRBV21-1 is tagged as a pseudogene. CDR3 length equals 14 residues. The CDR3 sequence: CATAARPRGGEQYF. DNA of the CDR3: TGTGCCACAGCCGCTCGCCCTCGGGGCGGCGAGCAGTACTTC.

This clonotype was seen only once. The chain carries TRBV7-3 and TRBJ2-1; TRBD1 matches at 9 bases. Per the germline V gene, CDR1 is SGHTA and CDR2 is FQGTGA. This CDR3 contains 16 residues. Unmatched junction bases numbered 7, after V lost 3 bases and J lost 4 bases. Here the CDR3 DNA reads TGTGCCAGCAGCTTCGATGGGACAGGGCTTTACAATGAGCAGTTCTTC. Residues: CASSFDGTGLYNEQFF.

This clonotype turned up a few times. This chain uses TRBV7-8 with TRBJ1-5, with D possibly matching TRBD1 (5 bases). From germline, CDR1 is SGHVS and CDR2 FQNEAQ. This CDR3 comprises 15 residues. V shed 5 bases and J shed 0 bases, with 11 bases lying between them. The CDR3 nucleotides are TGTGCCAGCAGCATTGACAGATATAGCAATCAGCCCCAGCATTTT. It is translated as CASSIDRYSNQPQHF.

The V call is TRBV7-2, the J call TRBJ2-3; 8 bases align to TRBD1. The CDR3 has 14 residues. Trimming took 6 bases from V and 4 from J; bases not matched to a gene: 6. CDR1 and CDR2 from the germline V gene are SGHTA and FQGNSA. The CDR3 is CASSMDRESDTQYF. CDR3 DNA sequence: TGTGCCAGCAGTATGGACAGGGAGTCAGATACGCAGTATTTT.

This clonotype was observed a handful of times. The chain carries TRBV10-3 and TRBJ1-4, with 7 bases matching TRBD1. The CDR3 totals 14 residues. CDR1 ENHRY and CDR2 SYGVKD come from the germline V gene. The ends lost 4 bases at V and 1 base at J; junction bases unmatched: 0. CDR3 loop: CAISGTGTNEKLFF. CDR3 nucleotides: TGTGCCATCAGTGGGACAGGAACTAATGAAAAACTGTTTTTT.

This clonotype has just a few counts. CDR3 in amino acids: CASSLTESYEQYF. Written as DNA, the CDR3 is TGTGCCAGCAGCTTAACCGAGAGCTACGAGCAGTACTTC. V is TRBV7-3 and J is TRBJ2-7; D is ambiguous. CDR1 is SGHTA, CDR2 FQGTGA, per germline. The V and J ends lost 0 bases and 3 bases respectively, with 6 bases between them. CDR3 size: 13 residues.

The V and J genes are TRBV4-1 and TRBJ2-7; D remains unclear. The CDR3 has 10 amino acids. The germline gives CDR1 MGHRA, CDR2 YSYEKL. V lost 1 base and J 12 bases, leaving 7 bases between the germline ends. CDR3 DNA: TGCGCCAGCAGCCAAGCCGCAGCGTACGTC. It translates to CASSQAAAYV.